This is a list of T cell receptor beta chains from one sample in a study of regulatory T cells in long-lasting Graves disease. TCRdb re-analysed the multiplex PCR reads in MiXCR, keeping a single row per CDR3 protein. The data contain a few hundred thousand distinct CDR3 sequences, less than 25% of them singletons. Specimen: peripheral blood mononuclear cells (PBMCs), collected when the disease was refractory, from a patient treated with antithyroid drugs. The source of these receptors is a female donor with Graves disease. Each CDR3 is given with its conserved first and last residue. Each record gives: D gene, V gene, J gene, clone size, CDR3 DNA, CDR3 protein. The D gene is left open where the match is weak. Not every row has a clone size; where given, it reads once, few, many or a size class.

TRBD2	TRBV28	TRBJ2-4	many	TGTGCCAGCAGCCAAACTAGCGGGAAGGGTCAAAACATTCAGTACTTC	CASSQTSGKGQNIQYF
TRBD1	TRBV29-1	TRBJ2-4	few	TGCAGCGTGCGACAGGGGGCTCCAAACATTCAGTACTTC	CSVRQGAPNIQYF
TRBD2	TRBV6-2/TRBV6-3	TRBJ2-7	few	TGTGCCAGCACCGAGAGAACTAGCGGGAGCAACGAGCAGTACTTC	CASTERTSGSNEQYF
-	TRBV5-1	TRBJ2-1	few	TGCGCCAGCAGCTTGGATCTGTTTGCAAGTGCAACGGAGCAGTTCTTC	CASSLDLFASATEQFF
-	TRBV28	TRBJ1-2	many	TGTGCCAGCAGTTCAGGACAGAGAGTTTATGGCTACACCTTC	CASSSGQRVYGYTF
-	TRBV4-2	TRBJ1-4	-	TGTGCCAGCAGCCAAGAATCGGGGGCAAGTGAAAAACTGTTTTTT	CASSQESGASEKLFF
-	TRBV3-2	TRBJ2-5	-	TGTGCCAGCAGCCGATTGAACGGACCCCCTCAGTCCCCAGAGACCCAGTACTTC	CASSRLNGPPQSPETQYF
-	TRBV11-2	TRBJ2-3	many	TGTGCCAGCAGCCCTGTTACGGATACGCAGTATTTT	CASSPVTDTQYF
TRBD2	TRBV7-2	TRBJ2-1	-	TGTGCCAGCAGCCGGGAACAAGAACTAGCGGGAGTATACAATGAGCAGTTCTTC	CASSREQELAGVYNEQFF
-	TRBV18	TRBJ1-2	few	TGTGCCAGCTCACCACAGGGTGGTAGCTATGGCTACACCTTC	CASSPQGGSYGYTF
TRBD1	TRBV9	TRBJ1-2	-	TGTACCAGCAGCGTAGAAGCAGGGGGCAAGTATGGCTACACCTTC	CTSSVEAGGKYGYTF
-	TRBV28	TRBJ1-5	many	TGTGCCAGCAGTTTAGCTGCAGGGCAGTACTATAGCAATCAGCCCCAGCATTTT	CASSLAAGQYYSNQPQHF
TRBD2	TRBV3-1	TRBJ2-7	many	TGTGCCAGCAGCCAGGGACTAGCGGGCTCCTACGAGCAGTACTTC	CASSQGLAGSYEQYF
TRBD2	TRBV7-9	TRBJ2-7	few	TGTGCCAGCAGCTCCCTGACTAGCTTCCACGAGCAGTACTTC	CASSSLTSFHEQYF
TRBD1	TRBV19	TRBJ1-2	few	TGTGCCAGTAGTATCGGACAGGGCCTCGGCTACACCTTC	CASSIGQGLGYTF
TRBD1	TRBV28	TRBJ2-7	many	TGTGCCAGCAGTTTCCAGGACAGGGGGGCCTACGAGCAGTACTTC	CASSFQDRGAYEQYF
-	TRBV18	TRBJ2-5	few	TGTGCCAGCTCACCACCTGACATAGAGACCCAGTACTTC	CASSPPDIETQYF
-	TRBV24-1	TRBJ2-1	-	TGTGCCACCAGTGAGGGTACAGGGAGCTCCTACAATGAGCAGTTCTTC	CATSEGTGSSYNEQFF
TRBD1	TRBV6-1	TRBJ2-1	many	TGTGCCAGCAGTACCATAGGAAACAGGGGTGCTGAGCAGTTCTTC	CASSTIGNRGAEQFF
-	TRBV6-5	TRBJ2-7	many	TGTGCCAGCAGTTCGGACAGCCCCTACGAGCAGTACTTC	CASSSDSPYEQYF
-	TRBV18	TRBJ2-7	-	TGTGCCAGCTCCGGGGAATCCGGGACCTCCTACGAGCAGTACTTC	CASSGESGTSYEQYF
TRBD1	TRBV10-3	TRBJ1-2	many	TGTGCCATCAGTGAGTCGGGACAGGGGAAGGGTGGCTACACCTTC	CAISESGQGKGGYTF